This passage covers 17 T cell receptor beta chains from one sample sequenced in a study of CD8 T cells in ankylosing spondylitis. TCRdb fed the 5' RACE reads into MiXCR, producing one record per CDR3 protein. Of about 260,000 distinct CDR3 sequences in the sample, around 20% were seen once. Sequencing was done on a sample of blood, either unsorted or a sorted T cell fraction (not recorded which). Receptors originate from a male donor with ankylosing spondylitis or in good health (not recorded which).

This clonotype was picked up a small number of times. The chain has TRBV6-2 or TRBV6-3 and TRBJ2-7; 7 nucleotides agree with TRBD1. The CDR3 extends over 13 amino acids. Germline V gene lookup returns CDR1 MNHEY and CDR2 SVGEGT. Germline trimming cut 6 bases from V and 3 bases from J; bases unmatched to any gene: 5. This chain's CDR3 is CASSNRDSYEQYV. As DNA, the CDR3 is TGTGCCAGCAGCAACCGGGACAGCTACGAGCAGTACGTC.

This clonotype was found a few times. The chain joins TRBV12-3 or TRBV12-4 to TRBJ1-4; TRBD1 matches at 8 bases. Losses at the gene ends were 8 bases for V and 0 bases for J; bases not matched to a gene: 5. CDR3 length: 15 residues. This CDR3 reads CASRQGRATNEKLFF. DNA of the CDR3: TGTGCCAGCCGACAGGGGAGAGCAACTAATGAAAAACTGTTTTTT.

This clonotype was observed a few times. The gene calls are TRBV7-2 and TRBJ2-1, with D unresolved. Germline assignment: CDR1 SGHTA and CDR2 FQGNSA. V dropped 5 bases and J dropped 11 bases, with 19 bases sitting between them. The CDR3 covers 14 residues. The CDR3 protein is CASSETDLPAQQFF. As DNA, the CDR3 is TGTGCCAGCAGCGAAACCGACCTCCCAGCACAGCAGTTCTTC.

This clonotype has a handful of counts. The CDR3 nucleotides are TGTGCCAGCAGCTCGCAGACTAGAACCCACGAGCAGTACGTC. As protein: CASSSQTRTHEQYV. The chain is built from TRBV7-3 and TRBJ2-7; a possible D gene is TRBD2 (6 bases). CDR1 and CDR2 from the germline V gene are SGHTA and FQGTGA. The CDR3 length is 14 residues. The V end was cut by 4 bases, the J end by 5 bases, with 15 bases between.

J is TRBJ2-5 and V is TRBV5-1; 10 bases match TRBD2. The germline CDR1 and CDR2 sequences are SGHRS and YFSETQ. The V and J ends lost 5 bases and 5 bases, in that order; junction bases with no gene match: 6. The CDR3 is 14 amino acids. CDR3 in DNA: TGCGCCAGCAGTCCCGGGACTAGCGTGGAGACCCAGTACTTC. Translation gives CASSPGTSVETQYF.

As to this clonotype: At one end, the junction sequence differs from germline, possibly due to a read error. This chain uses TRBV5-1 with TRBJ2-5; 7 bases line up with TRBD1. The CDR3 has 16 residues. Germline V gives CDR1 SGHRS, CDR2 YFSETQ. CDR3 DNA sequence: TGCGCCAGCAGCTTGGGCTGGGACAGCCTTCAGGAGACCCATTACTTC. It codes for CASSLGWDSLQETHYF.

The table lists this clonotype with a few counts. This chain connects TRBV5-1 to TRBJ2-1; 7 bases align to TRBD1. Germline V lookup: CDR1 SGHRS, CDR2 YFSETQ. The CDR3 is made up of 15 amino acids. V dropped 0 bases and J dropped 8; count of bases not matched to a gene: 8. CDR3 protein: CASSLDRGPADEQFF. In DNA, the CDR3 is TGCGCCAGCAGCTTGGACAGGGGTCCTGCGGATGAGCAGTTCTTC.

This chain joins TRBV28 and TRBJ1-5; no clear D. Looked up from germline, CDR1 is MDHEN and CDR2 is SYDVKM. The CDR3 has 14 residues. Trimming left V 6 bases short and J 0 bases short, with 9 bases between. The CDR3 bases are TGTGCCAGCAGCCAAACATCTAGCAATCAGCCCCAGCATTTT. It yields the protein CASSQTSSNQPQHF. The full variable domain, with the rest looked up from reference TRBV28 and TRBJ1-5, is DVKVTQSSRYLVKRTGEKVFLECVQDMDHENMFWYRQDPGLGLRLIYFSYDVKMKEKGDIPEGYSVSREKKERFSLILESASTNQTSMYLCASSQTSSNQPQHFGDGTRLSIL.

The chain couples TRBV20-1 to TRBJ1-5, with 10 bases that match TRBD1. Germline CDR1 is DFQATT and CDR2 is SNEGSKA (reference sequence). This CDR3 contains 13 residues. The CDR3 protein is CGQGQGINQPQHF. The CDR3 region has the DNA TGCGGCCAGGGACAGGGGATCAATCAGCCCCAGCATTTT.

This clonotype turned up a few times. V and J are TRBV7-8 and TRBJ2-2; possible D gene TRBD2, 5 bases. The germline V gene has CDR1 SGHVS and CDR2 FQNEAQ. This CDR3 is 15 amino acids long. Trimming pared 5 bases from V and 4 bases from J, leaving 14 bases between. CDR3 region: CASSLPAGITGELFF. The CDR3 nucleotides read TGTGCCAGCAGCCTACCGGCGGGTATCACCGGGGAGCTGTTTTTT.

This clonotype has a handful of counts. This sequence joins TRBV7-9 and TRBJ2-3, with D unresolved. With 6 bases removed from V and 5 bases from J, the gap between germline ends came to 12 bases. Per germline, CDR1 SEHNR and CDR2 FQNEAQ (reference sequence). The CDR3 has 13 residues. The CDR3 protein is CASSTSLGDTQYF. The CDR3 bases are TGTGCCAGCAGTACTTCTTTGGGAGATACGCAGTATTTT.

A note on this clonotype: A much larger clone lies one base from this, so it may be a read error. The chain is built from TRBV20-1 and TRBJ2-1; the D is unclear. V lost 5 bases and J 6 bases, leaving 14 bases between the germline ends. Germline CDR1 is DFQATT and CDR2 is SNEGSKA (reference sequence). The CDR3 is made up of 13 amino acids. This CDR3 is CSAPTKKCNEQFF. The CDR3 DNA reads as TGCAGTGCTCCCACAAAGAAATGCAATGAGCAGTTCTTC.

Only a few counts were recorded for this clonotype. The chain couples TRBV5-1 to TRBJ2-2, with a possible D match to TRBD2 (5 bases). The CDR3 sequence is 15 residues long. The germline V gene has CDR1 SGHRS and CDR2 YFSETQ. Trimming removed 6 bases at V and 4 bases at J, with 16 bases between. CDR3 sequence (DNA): TGCGCCAGCACCCTACTGGCTAGCAGCACCGGGGAGCTGTTTTTT. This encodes CASTLLASSTGELFF.

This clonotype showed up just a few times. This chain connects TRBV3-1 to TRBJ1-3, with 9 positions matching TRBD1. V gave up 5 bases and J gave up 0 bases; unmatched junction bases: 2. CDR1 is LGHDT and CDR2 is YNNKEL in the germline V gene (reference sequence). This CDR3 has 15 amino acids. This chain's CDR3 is CASSGDRASGNTIYF. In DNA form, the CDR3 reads TGTGCCAGCAGCGGGGACAGGGCCTCTGGAAACACCATATATTTT.

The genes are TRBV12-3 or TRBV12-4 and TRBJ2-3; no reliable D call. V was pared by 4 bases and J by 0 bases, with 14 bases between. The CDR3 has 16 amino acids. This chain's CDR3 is CASSSRAETSTDTQYF. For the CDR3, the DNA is TGTGCCAGCAGTTCACGGGCCGAGACTAGCACAGATACGCAGTATTTT.

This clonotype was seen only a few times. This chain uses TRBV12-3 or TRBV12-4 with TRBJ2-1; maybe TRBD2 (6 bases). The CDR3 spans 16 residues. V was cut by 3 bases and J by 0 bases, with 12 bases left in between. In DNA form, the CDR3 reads TGTGCCAGCAGTTTTTGGGACTCAAGCTCCTACAATGAGCAGTTCTTC. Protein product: CASSFWDSSSYNEQFF.

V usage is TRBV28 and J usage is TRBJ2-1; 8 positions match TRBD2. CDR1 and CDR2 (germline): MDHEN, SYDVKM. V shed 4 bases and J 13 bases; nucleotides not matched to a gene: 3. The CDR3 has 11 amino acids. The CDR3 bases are TGTGCCAGCAGTTGGCGGACTAGCCAGTTCTTC. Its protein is CASSWRTSQFF.